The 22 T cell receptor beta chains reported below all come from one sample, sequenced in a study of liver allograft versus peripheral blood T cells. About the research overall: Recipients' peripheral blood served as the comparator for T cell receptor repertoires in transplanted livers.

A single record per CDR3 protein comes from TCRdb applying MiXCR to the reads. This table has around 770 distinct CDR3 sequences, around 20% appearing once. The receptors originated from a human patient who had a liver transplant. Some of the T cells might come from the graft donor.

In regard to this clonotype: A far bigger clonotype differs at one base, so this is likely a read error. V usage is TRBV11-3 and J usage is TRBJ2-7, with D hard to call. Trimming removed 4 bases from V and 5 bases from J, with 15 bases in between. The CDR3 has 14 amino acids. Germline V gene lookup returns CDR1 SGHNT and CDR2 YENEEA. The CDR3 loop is CASSSVLGYDEQYF. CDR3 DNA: TGTGCCAGCAGCTCGGTATTGGGTTACGACGAGCAGTACTTC.

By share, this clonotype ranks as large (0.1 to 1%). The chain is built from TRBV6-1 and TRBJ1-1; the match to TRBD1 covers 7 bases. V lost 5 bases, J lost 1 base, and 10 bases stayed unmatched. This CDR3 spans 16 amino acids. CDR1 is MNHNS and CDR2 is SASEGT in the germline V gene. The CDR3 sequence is CASSQRPGTANTEAFF. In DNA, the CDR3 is TGTGCCAGCAGTCAGCGTCCCGGGACAGCGAACACTGAAGCTTTCTTT.

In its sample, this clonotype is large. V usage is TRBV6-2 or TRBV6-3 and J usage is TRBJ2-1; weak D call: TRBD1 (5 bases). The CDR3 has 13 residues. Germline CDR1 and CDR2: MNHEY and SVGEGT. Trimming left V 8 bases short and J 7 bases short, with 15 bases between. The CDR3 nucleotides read TGTGCCAGCTCCACGACAGAGAAGAATGAGCAGTTCTTC. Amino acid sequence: CASSTTEKNEQFF.

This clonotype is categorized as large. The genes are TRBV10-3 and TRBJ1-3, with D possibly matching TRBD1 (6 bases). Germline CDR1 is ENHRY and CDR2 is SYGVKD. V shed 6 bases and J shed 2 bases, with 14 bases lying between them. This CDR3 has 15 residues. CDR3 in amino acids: CAISRTERPGNTIYF. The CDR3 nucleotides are TGTGCCATCAGCCGGACAGAAAGGCCTGGAAACACCATATATTTT.

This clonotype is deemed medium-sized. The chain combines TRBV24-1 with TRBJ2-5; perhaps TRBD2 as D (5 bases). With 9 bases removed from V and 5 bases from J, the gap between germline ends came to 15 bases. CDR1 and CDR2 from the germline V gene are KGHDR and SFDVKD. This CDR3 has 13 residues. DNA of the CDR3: TGTGCCACCGGTGGACGGGAAGGGGAGACCCAGTACTTC. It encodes CATGGREGETQYF.

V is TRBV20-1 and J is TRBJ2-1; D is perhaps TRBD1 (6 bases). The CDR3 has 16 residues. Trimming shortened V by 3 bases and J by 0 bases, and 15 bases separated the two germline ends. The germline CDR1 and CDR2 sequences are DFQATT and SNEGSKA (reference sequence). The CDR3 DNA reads TGCAGTGCTAGGAGGGACGAGGGGGACTCCTACAATGAGCAGTTCTTC. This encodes CSARRDEGDSYNEQFF.

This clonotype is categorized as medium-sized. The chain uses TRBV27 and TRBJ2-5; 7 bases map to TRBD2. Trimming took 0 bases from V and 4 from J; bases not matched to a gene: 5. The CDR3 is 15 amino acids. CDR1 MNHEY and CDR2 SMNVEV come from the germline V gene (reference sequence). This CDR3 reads CASSLSAAGVETQYF. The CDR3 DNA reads TGTGCCAGCAGTTTATCGGCGGCGGGAGTAGAGACCCAGTACTTC.

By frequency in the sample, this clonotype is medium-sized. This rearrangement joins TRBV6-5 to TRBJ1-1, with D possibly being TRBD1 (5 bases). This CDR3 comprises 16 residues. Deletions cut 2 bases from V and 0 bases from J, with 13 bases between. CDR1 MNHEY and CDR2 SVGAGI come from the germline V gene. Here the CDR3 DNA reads TGTGCCAGCAGTTACCTTCTGAAGGGGATGAACACTGAAGCTTTCTTT. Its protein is CASSYLLKGMNTEAFF.

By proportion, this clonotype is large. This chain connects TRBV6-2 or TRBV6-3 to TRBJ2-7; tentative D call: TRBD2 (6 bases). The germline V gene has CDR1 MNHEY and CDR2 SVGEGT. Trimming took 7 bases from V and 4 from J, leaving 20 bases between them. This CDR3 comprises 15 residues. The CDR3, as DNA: TGTGCCAGCACTACCTGGAGGGAAAGCCTTTACGAGCAGTACTTC. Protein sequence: CASTTWRESLYEQYF.

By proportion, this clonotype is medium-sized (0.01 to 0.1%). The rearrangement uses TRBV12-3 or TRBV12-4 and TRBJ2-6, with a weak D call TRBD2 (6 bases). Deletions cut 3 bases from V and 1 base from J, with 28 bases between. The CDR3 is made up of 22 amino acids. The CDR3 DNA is TGTGCCAGCAGTTTCCCAGGAGGGCCCCTCGAACCGAACCATTCTGGGGCCAACGTCCTGACTTTC. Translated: CASSFPGGPLEPNHSGANVLTF.

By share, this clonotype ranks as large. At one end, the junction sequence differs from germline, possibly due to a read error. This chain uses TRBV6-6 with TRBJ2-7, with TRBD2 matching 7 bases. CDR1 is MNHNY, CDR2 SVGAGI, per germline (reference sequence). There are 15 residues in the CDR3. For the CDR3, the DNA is TGTGTCAGCGCCCCCGGGACTACGAGCTCCTACGAGCAGTACTTC. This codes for CVSAPGTTSSYEQYF.

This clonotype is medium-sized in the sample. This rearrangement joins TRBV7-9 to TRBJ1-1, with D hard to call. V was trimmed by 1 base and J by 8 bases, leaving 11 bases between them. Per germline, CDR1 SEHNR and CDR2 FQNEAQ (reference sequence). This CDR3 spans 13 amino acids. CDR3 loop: CASSLGFPLEAFF. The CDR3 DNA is TGTGCCAGCAGCTTAGGCTTTCCGTTGGAAGCTTTCTTT.

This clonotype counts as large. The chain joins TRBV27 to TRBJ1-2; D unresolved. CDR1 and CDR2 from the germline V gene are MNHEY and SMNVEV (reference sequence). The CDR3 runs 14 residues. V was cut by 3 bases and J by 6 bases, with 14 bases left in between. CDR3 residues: CASSFRPSVDGYTF. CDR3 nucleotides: TGTGCCAGCAGTTTTCGGCCGTCGGTGGATGGCTACACCTTC.

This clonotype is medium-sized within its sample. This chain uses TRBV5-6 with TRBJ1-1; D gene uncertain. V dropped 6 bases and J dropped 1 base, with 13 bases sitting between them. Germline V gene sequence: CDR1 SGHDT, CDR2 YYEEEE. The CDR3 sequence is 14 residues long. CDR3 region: CASIPTPGNTEAFF. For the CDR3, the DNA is TGTGCCAGCATCCCAACGCCGGGGAACACTGAAGCTTTCTTT.

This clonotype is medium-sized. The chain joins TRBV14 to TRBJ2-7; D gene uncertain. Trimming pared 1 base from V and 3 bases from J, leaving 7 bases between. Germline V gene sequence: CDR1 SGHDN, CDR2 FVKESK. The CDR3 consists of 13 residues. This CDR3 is CASSQGLVYEQYV. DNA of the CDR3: TGTGCCAGCAGCCAAGGGCTTGTCTACGAGCAGTACGTC.

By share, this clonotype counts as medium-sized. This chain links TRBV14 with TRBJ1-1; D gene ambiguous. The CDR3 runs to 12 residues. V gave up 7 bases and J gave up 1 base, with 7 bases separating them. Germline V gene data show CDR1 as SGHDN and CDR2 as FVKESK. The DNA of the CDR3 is TGTGCCAGCACCCATACGAACACTGAAGCTTTCTTT. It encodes CASTHTNTEAFF.

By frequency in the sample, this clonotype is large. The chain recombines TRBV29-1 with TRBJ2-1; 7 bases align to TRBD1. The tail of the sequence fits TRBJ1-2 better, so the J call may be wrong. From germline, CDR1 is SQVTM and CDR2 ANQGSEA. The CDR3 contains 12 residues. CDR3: CSVDRGVYGYTF. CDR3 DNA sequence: TGCAGCGTTGACAGGGGGGTTTATGGCTACACCTTC.

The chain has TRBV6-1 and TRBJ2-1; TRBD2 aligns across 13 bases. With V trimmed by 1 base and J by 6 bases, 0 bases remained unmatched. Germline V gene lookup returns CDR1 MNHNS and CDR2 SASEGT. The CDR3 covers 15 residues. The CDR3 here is CASSEGTSGSNEQFF. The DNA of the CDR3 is TGTGCCAGCAGTGAAGGGACTAGCGGGAGCAATGAGCAGTTCTTC.

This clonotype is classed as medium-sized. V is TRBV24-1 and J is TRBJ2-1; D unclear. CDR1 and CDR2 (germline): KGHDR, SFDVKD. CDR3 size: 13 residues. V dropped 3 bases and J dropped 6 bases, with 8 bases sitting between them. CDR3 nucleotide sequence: TGTGCCACCAGTGATAAAGTCTCCAATGAGCAGTTCTTC. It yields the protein CATSDKVSNEQFF.

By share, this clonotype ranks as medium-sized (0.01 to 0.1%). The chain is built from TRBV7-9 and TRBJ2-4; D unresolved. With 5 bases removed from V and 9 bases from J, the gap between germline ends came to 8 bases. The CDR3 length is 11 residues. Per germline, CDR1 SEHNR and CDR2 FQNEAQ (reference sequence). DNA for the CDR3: TGTGCCAGCAGCGGGCTGGGCATTCAGTACTTC. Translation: CASSGLGIQYF.

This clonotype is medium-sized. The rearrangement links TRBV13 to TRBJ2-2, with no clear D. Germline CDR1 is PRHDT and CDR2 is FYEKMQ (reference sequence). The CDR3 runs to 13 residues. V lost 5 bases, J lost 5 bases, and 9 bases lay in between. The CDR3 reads CASSPDSTGELFF. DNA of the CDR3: TGTGCCAGCAGCCCCGACTCAACCGGGGAGCTGTTTTTT.

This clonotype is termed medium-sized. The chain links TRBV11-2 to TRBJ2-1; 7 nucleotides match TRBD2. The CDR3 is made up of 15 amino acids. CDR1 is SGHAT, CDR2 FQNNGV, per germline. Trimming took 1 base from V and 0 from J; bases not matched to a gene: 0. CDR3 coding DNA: TGTGCCAGCAGCTTAGGGGGGGGCTCCTACAATGAGCAGTTCTTC. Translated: CASSLGGGSYNEQFF.